These T cell receptor beta chains were read from a single sample in a study of beta chain features in type 1 diabetes. Repertoires were generated with immunoSEQ multiplex PCR, while TCRdb's copy carries only in-frame clones and drops some. The table lists about 410,000 clones, about 15% of them singletons. Sequencing was done on a sample of naive CD4+ T cells from blood. The origin of the receptors is a young man in good health. The CDR3 runs from the conserved cysteine through the conserved F or W. D genes are given only for firm matches. Clone size is shown for a subset of rows, as once, few, many or a class of expanded clone.

j_call	v_call	clone_size	d_call	cdr3_nt	cdr3_aa
TRBJ2-5	TRBV2	few	.	TGTGCCAGCATCGGTCTCGGGGAGGCAGAGACCCAGTACTTC	CASIGLGEAETQYF
TRBJ1-1	TRBV7-3	.	.	TGTGCCAGCAGCTCGGCAGTGAACACTGAAGCTTTCTTT	CASSSAVNTEAFF
TRBJ2-4	TRBV19	many	.	TGTGCCAGTGGGCGTTTGGCCAAAAACATTCAGTACTTC	CASGRLAKNIQYF
TRBJ2-7	TRBV18	.	.	TGTGCCAGCTCACCCCGGACTTATTACGAGCAGTACTTC	CASSPRTYYEQYF
TRBJ1-1	TRBV27	.	.	TGTGCCAGCAGACGACAGGAGAACACTGAAGCTTTCTTT	CASRRQENTEAFF
TRBJ1-2	TRBV7-2	few	.	TGTGCCAGCAGCCCTCACTATGGCTACACCTTC	CASSPHYGYTF
TRBJ1-5	TRBV2	.	.	TGTGCCAGCAGTGACAGAAATCAGCCCCAGCATTTT	CASSDRNQPQHF
TRBJ1-6	TRBV18	.	.	TGTGCCAGCTCGCCGGTGAAGGGGACCCTCCACTTT	CASSPVKGTLHF
TRBJ2-3	TRBV7-9	.	.	TGTGCCAGCAGCTCGTCCAGATATGGGGCGACGGGCACAGATACGCAGTATTTT	CASSSSRYGATGTDTQYF
TRBJ1-1	TRBV5-1	.	.	TGCGCCAGCAGCTTTTGGTCAAACACTGAAGCTTTCTTT	CASSFWSNTEAFF
TRBJ2-1	TRBV10-3	.	.	TGTGCCACCGGGACCTATGAGCAGTTCTTC	CATGTYEQFF
TRBJ2-1	TRBV7-9	few	TRBD2	TGTGCCAGCAGCCGCCCCATCCTAGCGGGAGGGCCAAGAAATGAGCAGTTCTTC	CASSRPILAGGPRNEQFF
TRBJ2-1	TRBV4-3	few	.	TGCGCCAGCAGCCAAGGGTTAGCAAATGAGCAGTTCTTC	CASSQGLANEQFF
TRBJ1-6	TRBV30	.	.	TGTGCCTGGAGTCTCGGCGCAACAAATTCACCCCTCCACTTT	CAWSLGATNSPLHF
TRBJ1-4	TRBV18	.	.	TGTGCCAGCTCACCGGGGCGCCCTTGGCTGTTTTTT	CASSPGRPWLFF
TRBJ2-3	TRBV9	few	.	TGTGCCAGCAGCGTAGCGCAGGATACGCAGTATTTT	CASSVAQDTQYF
TRBJ1-1	TRBV6-6	.	.	TGTGCCAGCAGTTACAGTGGGGGAGGACAGAACACTGAAGCTTTCTTT	CASSYSGGGQNTEAFF
TRBJ1-1	TRBV7-9	few	.	TGTGCCAGCAGCCCACGGACAGTGGCCAACACTGAAGCTTTCTTT	CASSPRTVANTEAFF
TRBJ1-5	TRBV10-3	few	TRBD1	TGTGCCATCGGACAGGGGGAGGATCAGCCCCAGCATTTT	CAIGQGEDQPQHF
TRBJ2-5	TRBV19	.	.	TGTGCCAGTAGTATGCCAGGGATACAAGAGACCCAGTACTTC	CASSMPGIQETQYF
TRBJ2-1	TRBV5-1	few	.	TGCGCCAGCAGCCCCGGCGATCACAATGAGCAGTTCTTC	CASSPGDHNEQFF
TRBJ2-7	TRBV7-2	.	TRBD2	TGTGCCAGCAGCGGAGCGGGGAGGTCCTACGAGCAGTACTTC	CASSGAGRSYEQYF
TRBJ1-6	TRBV7-8	.	.	TGTGCCAGCAGCTTAAGGCGGGGGAGTTCACCCCTCCACTTT	CASSLRRGSSPLHF